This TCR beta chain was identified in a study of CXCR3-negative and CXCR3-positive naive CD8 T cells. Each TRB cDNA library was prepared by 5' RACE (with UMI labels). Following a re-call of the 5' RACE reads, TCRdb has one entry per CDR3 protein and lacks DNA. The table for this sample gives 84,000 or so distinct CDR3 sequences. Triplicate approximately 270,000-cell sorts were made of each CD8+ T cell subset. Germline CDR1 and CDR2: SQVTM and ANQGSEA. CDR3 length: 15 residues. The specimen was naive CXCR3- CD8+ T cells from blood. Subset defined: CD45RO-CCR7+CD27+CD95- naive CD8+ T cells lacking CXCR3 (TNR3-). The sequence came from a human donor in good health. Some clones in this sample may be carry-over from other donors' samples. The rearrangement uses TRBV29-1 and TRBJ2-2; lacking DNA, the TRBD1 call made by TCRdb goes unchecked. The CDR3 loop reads CSVEERDSNTGELFF.